This entry lists 4 T cell receptor beta chains sequenced from one sample in a study of persistence of HIV-infected CD4 T cells. What these receptors recognize is not known. This was the immunoSEQ version 4 assay in survey mode. Sequencing used immunoSEQ multiplex PCR; TCRdb keeps in-frame clones, though not all of them. The table records tens of thousands of clones, about four fifths of them present only once. Cells were stimulated with overlapping HIV-1 Gag 15-mer peptides. CD40L/CD69 double-negative CD45RO-high memory CD4+ T cells were collected. The input for sequencing was CD4+ T cells sorted from PBMCs after approximately 19-hour stimulation, taken from a patient who received antiretroviral therapy. The source of these receptors is an adult man with HIV who was CMV-seropositive.

The V gene is TRBV11-3, the J gene TRBJ2-7; D is undetermined. V lost 0 bases, J lost 4 bases, and 7 bases lay in between. The V gene's germline CDR1 is SGHNT and CDR2 YENEEA. The CDR3 sequence is 13 residues long. In DNA form, the CDR3 reads TGTGCCAGCAGCTTAGATGCCCGATACGAGCAGTACTTC. Protein sequence: CASSLDARYEQYF.

The chain uses TRBV30 and TRBJ1-5; D uncertain. The CDR3 covers 15 residues. Germline V gene sequence: CDR1 GTSNPN, CDR2 SVGIG (reference sequence). The ends were cut back, 3 bases at V and 0 bases at J, with 12 bases in the middle. In DNA, the CDR3 is TGTGCCTGGAGCCTCTCGACGGTTAGCAATCAGCCCCAGCATTTT. Protein sequence: CAWSLSTVSNQPQHF. Full variable domain (outside the CDR3, taken from reference TRBV30 and TRBJ1-5): SQTIHQWPATLVQPVGSPLSLECTVEGTSNPNLYWYRQAAGRGLQLLFYSVGIGQISSEVPQNLSASRPQDRQFILSSKKLLLSDSGFYLCAWSLSTVSNQPQHFGDGTRLSIL.

The V call is TRBV9, the J call TRBJ2-6; D is unclear. The germline gives CDR1 SGDLS, CDR2 YYNGEE. The CDR3 has 16 residues. Trimming removed 0 bases at V and 7 bases at J, with 14 bases between. In DNA form, the CDR3 reads TGTGCCAGCAGCGTAGATACGACTCACGGAGCCAACGTCCTGACTTTC. As protein: CASSVDTTHGANVLTF.

This chain joins TRBV6-5 and TRBJ2-1, with TRBD2 matching 8 bases. This CDR3 region has 15 residues. V was pared by 0 bases and J by 7 bases, with 5 bases of the junction left unmatched. Germline V gene sequence: CDR1 MNHEY, CDR2 SVGAGI. The CDR3 bases are TGTGCCAGCAGTTACTCTGACGGGAGGGGAAATGAGCAGTTCTTC. Protein: CASSYSDGRGNEQFF.